This is a list of T cell receptor beta chains from one sample in a study of blood T cells in healthy people across ages. TCRdb independently ran MiXCR on the 5' RACE reads; one entry per CDR3 protein. The sample records around 710,000 distinct CDR3 sequences, approximately 39% being singletons. Material: blood. The receptors originated from a woman aged 60-75 years in good health. Each CDR3 is given with its conserved first and last residue. Each record gives: D gene, J gene, V gene, clone size, CDR3 protein, CDR3 DNA. D genes are given only for firm matches. Part of the rows lack a size; the others show once, few, many or a class for expanded clones.

d_call: -
j_call: TRBJ2-5
v_call: TRBV7-2
clone_size: -
cdr3_aa: CASSPGSGVGYF
cdr3_nt: TGTGCCAGCAGCCCGGGCTCTGGGGTGGGGTACTTC

d_call: TRBD2
j_call: TRBJ2-7
v_call: TRBV19
clone_size: few
cdr3_aa: CASSSGGLAGAYEQYF
cdr3_nt: TGTGCCAGTAGTTCAGGAGGGCTAGCGGGAGCCTACGAGCAGTACTTC

d_call: -
j_call: TRBJ1-2
v_call: TRBV30
clone_size: -
cdr3_aa: CAWSYDPSGYTF
cdr3_nt: TGTGCCTGGAGTTACGACCCCAGTGGCTACACCTTC

d_call: -
j_call: TRBJ2-3
v_call: TRBV7-9
clone_size: -
cdr3_aa: CASSPPPAEGTDTQYF
cdr3_nt: TGTGCCAGCAGCCCTCCCCCGGCCGAGGGGACAGATACGCAGTATTTT

d_call: TRBD2
j_call: TRBJ2-5
v_call: TRBV20-1
clone_size: -
cdr3_aa: CSARVGLAGRSDGGREYF
cdr3_nt: TGCAGTGCTAGAGTGGGACTAGCGGGACGCTCCGATGGGGGTAGGGAGTACTTC

d_call: TRBD1
j_call: TRBJ2-1
v_call: TRBV9
clone_size: -
cdr3_aa: CASSGQGAFYNEQFF
cdr3_nt: TGTGCCAGCAGCGGACAGGGGGCGTTTTACAATGAGCAGTTCTTC

d_call: -
j_call: TRBJ1-1
v_call: TRBV6-5
clone_size: -
cdr3_aa: CASSYDGNTEAFF
cdr3_nt: TGTGCCAGCAGTTACGACGGGAACACTGAAGCTTTCTTT

d_call: TRBD2
j_call: TRBJ2-7
v_call: TRBV20-1
clone_size: -
cdr3_aa: CSATRLADYEQYF
cdr3_nt: TGCAGTGCTACGAGACTAGCAGACTACGAGCAGTACTTC

d_call: -
j_call: TRBJ2-1
v_call: TRBV25-1
clone_size: few
cdr3_aa: CASSEVRDAENEQFF
cdr3_nt: TGTGCCAGCAGTGAAGTCAGGGACGCCGAAAATGAGCAGTTCTTC

d_call: TRBD2
j_call: TRBJ2-5
v_call: TRBV14
clone_size: -
cdr3_aa: CASSPGLAGRQETQYF
cdr3_nt: TGTGCCAGCAGCCCCGGACTAGCGGGGCGCCAAGAGACCCAGTACTTC

d_call: -
j_call: TRBJ1-1
v_call: TRBV6-1
clone_size: -
cdr3_aa: CASTRGTSTEAFF
cdr3_nt: TGTGCCAGCACCCGAGGGACCAGCACTGAAGCTTTCTTT

d_call: TRBD1
j_call: TRBJ1-2
v_call: TRBV11-2
clone_size: -
cdr3_aa: CASSLIGGPGTGGFRDYGYTF
cdr3_nt: TGTGCCAGCAGCTTAATCGGGGGGCCCGGGACAGGGGGCTTCAGGGACTATGGCTACACCTTC

d_call: TRBD2
j_call: TRBJ2-5
v_call: TRBV5-1
clone_size: -
cdr3_aa: CASSLQRAGVETQYF
cdr3_nt: TGCGCCAGCAGCTTGCAACGAGCGGGAGTGGAGACCCAGTACTTC

d_call: -
j_call: TRBJ2-1
v_call: TRBV18
clone_size: -
cdr3_aa: CASSPPSSGGNEQFF
cdr3_nt: TGTGCCAGCTCACCACCGTCCAGCGGTGGTAATGAGCAGTTCTTC

d_call: -
j_call: TRBJ2-7
v_call: TRBV18
clone_size: -
cdr3_aa: CASSPPLGSGDQGEQYF
cdr3_nt: TGTGCCAGCTCACCCCCTTTGGGTAGCGGTGACCAAGGGGAGCAGTACTTC

d_call: -
j_call: TRBJ2-3
v_call: TRBV7-2
clone_size: -
cdr3_aa: CASRLQGLDTQYF
cdr3_nt: TGTGCCAGCAGACTTCAGGGATTAGATACGCAGTATTTT

d_call: -
j_call: TRBJ2-1
v_call: TRBV20-1
clone_size: few
cdr3_aa: CSARDGGGVNEQFF
cdr3_nt: TGCAGTGCTAGAGATGGAGGCGGAGTGAATGAGCAGTTCTTC

d_call: -
j_call: TRBJ2-7
v_call: TRBV21-1
clone_size: few
cdr3_aa: CASSKARVRSLYEQYF
cdr3_nt: TGTGCCAGCAGCAAAGCACGGGTCCGGTCTTTGTACGAGCAGTACTTC

d_call: -
j_call: TRBJ2-5
v_call: TRBV15
clone_size: few
cdr3_aa: CATSLPGPQETQYF
cdr3_nt: TGTGCCACCAGCCTACCGGGGCCCCAAGAGACCCAGTACTTC

d_call: TRBD2
j_call: TRBJ2-1
v_call: TRBV9
clone_size: -
cdr3_aa: CASSQPVGLAGGVSYNEQFF
cdr3_nt: TGTGCCAGCAGCCAGCCGGTGGGACTAGCGGGAGGGGTATCCTACAATGAGCAGTTCTTC

d_call: TRBD2
j_call: TRBJ2-5
v_call: TRBV2
clone_size: -
cdr3_aa: CASMERGFSQETQYF
cdr3_nt: TGTGCCAGCATGGAGCGGGGTTTTTCCCAAGAGACCCAGTACTTC

d_call: -
j_call: TRBJ1-1
v_call: TRBV7-9
clone_size: few
cdr3_aa: CASSFDTGNTEAFF
cdr3_nt: TGTGCCAGCAGCTTTGACACGGGGAACACTGAAGCTTTCTTT

d_call: -
j_call: TRBJ2-4
v_call: TRBV11-3
clone_size: few
cdr3_aa: CASSSRQLAKNIQYF
cdr3_nt: TGTGCCAGCAGTTCAAGACAACTAGCCAAAAACATTCAGTACTTC

d_call: -
j_call: TRBJ1-4
v_call: TRBV3-1
clone_size: -
cdr3_aa: CASSQDYADGKLFF
cdr3_nt: TGTGCCAGCAGCCAAGATTACGCGGATGGAAAACTGTTTTTT

d_call: TRBD1
j_call: TRBJ2-7
v_call: TRBV28
clone_size: -
cdr3_aa: CASSPDRGQPGSYEQYF
cdr3_nt: TGTGCCAGCAGTCCGGACAGGGGGCAGCCCGGGAGTTACGAGCAGTACTTC

d_call: -
j_call: TRBJ2-7
v_call: TRBV6-2/TRBV6-3
clone_size: -
cdr3_aa: CASSYQLAYEQYF
cdr3_nt: TGTGCCAGCAGTTACCAGCTAGCCTACGAGCAGTACTTC

d_call: -
j_call: TRBJ2-4
v_call: TRBV11-2
clone_size: -
cdr3_aa: CASSLGQGRTYQQYF
cdr3_nt: TGTGCCAGCAGCTTAGGGCAGGGGCGCACCTACCAGCAGTACTTC

d_call: -
j_call: TRBJ2-2
v_call: TRBV7-3
clone_size: few
cdr3_aa: CASSQDGTNTGELFF
cdr3_nt: TGTGCCAGCAGCCAAGACGGGACCAACACCGGGGAGCTGTTTTTT

d_call: TRBD2
j_call: TRBJ2-1
v_call: TRBV29-1
clone_size: few
cdr3_aa: CSVASGSSYNEQFF
cdr3_nt: TGCAGCGTTGCTAGCGGAAGCTCCTACAATGAGCAGTTCTTC

d_call: -
j_call: TRBJ2-1
v_call: TRBV20-1
clone_size: -
cdr3_aa: CSAPDKDNEQFF
cdr3_nt: TGCAGTGCCCCGGACAAGGACAATGAGCAGTTCTTC

d_call: TRBD2
j_call: TRBJ2-1
v_call: TRBV6-1
clone_size: few
cdr3_aa: CASSDREPGTSGYNEQFF
cdr3_nt: TGTGCCAGCAGTGATAGGGAACCCGGGACTAGCGGCTACAATGAGCAGTTCTTC

d_call: TRBD1
j_call: TRBJ1-1
v_call: TRBV10-3
clone_size: once
cdr3_aa: CAIRAAAGTENTEAFF
cdr3_nt: TGTGCCATCAGGGCCGCAGCCGGGACAGAGAACACTGAAGCTTTCTTT

d_call: -
j_call: TRBJ2-1
v_call: TRBV6-6
clone_size: -
cdr3_aa: CASSRDPYNEQFF
cdr3_nt: TGTGCCAGCAGTAGGGACCCCTACAATGAGCAGTTCTTC

d_call: -
j_call: TRBJ1-2
v_call: TRBV20-1
clone_size: -
cdr3_aa: CSARGGELYTF
cdr3_nt: TGCAGTGCTAGAGGCGGGGAGTTATACACCTTC

d_call: TRBD1
j_call: TRBJ2-7
v_call: TRBV28
clone_size: -
cdr3_aa: CASSSGQVYNEQYF
cdr3_nt: TGTGCCAGCAGTTCTGGACAGGTGTACAATGAGCAGTACTTC

d_call: -
j_call: TRBJ2-3
v_call: TRBV25-1
clone_size: -
cdr3_aa: CASNGQGKLRDTQYF
cdr3_nt: TGTGCCAGCAATGGGCAGGGAAAACTAAGAGATACGCAGTATTTT

d_call: -
j_call: TRBJ1-2
v_call: TRBV20-1
clone_size: -
cdr3_aa: CSAYLRNQGLGHGYTF
cdr3_nt: TGCAGTGCTTACCTCCGGAACCAGGGGTTGGGGCATGGCTACACCTTC

d_call: -
j_call: TRBJ1-2
v_call: TRBV20-1
clone_size: -
cdr3_aa: CSARVDLNYGYTF
cdr3_nt: TGCAGTGCTAGAGTGGATCTCAACTATGGCTACACCTTC

d_call: -
j_call: TRBJ1-2
v_call: TRBV6-1
clone_size: few
cdr3_aa: CASSPQGGGNYGYTF
cdr3_nt: TGTGCCAGCAGTCCCCAGGGAGGTGGAAACTATGGCTACACCTTC

d_call: TRBD1
j_call: TRBJ1-6
v_call: TRBV10-2
clone_size: -
cdr3_aa: CASSDWDSSPLHF
cdr3_nt: TGCGCCAGCAGTGACTGGGACAGTTCACCCCTCCACTTT

d_call: TRBD2
j_call: TRBJ2-7
v_call: TRBV20-1
clone_size: -
cdr3_aa: CSARGGTSGAGSYEQYF
cdr3_nt: TGCAGTGCTAGGGGAGGGACTAGCGGGGCAGGCTCCTACGAGCAGTACTTC

d_call: -
j_call: TRBJ2-1
v_call: TRBV9
clone_size: -
cdr3_aa: CASSVGGSVANEQFF
cdr3_nt: TGTGCCAGCAGCGTAGGAGGCAGTGTTGCCAATGAGCAGTTCTTC

d_call: -
j_call: TRBJ2-7
v_call: TRBV20-1
clone_size: few
cdr3_aa: CSAPVAIEQYF
cdr3_nt: TGCAGTGCTCCCGTAGCCATCGAGCAGTACTTC

d_call: -
j_call: TRBJ2-7
v_call: TRBV24-1
clone_size: -
cdr3_aa: CATSDSGAPSYEQYF
cdr3_nt: TGTGCCACCAGTGATTCCGGGGCCCCCTCCTACGAGCAGTACTTC

d_call: TRBD1
j_call: TRBJ1-2
v_call: TRBV6-5
clone_size: -
cdr3_aa: CASRPTGIGYTF
cdr3_nt: TGTGCCAGCAGGCCGACAGGGATCGGCTACACCTTC

d_call: -
j_call: TRBJ2-5
v_call: TRBV21-1
clone_size: -
cdr3_aa: CASSKDRTGDQETQYF
cdr3_nt: TGTGCCAGCAGCAAAGATCGGACAGGGGACCAAGAGACCCAGTACTTC

d_call: -
j_call: TRBJ2-6
v_call: TRBV30
clone_size: many
cdr3_aa: CAWSVRGGAGANVLTF
cdr3_nt: TGTGCCTGGAGTGTACGAGGAGGGGCAGGGGCCAACGTCCTGACTTTC

d_call: -
j_call: TRBJ2-2
v_call: TRBV10-3
clone_size: few
cdr3_aa: CAIRRDRTGELFF
cdr3_nt: TGTGCCATCAGGCGGGACCGGACCGGGGAGCTGTTTTTT

d_call: -
j_call: TRBJ2-3
v_call: TRBV7-2
clone_size: few
cdr3_aa: CASSRQDGGTQYF
cdr3_nt: TGTGCCAGCAGCCGACAGGACGGAGGTACGCAGTATTTT

d_call: TRBD1
j_call: TRBJ1-2
v_call: TRBV20-1
clone_size: -
cdr3_aa: CSARDPWTGGNNYGYTF
cdr3_nt: TGCAGTGCTAGAGATCCCTGGACAGGGGGAAATAACTATGGCTACACCTTC

d_call: -
j_call: TRBJ2-7
v_call: TRBV28
clone_size: -
cdr3_aa: CASSLSKVTYEQYF
cdr3_nt: TGTGCCAGCAGTTTATCAAAGGTCACCTACGAGCAGTACTTC

d_call: -
j_call: TRBJ2-1
v_call: TRBV20-1
clone_size: many
cdr3_aa: CSATRGGEQFF
cdr3_nt: TGCAGTGCCACCAGGGGGGGTGAGCAGTTCTTC

d_call: TRBD1
j_call: TRBJ1-1
v_call: TRBV7-2
clone_size: -
cdr3_aa: CASSPMTGGTEAFF
cdr3_nt: TGTGCCAGCAGCCCTATGACAGGGGGCACTGAAGCTTTCTTT